Listed below are T cell receptor beta chains from one sample, sequenced in a study of cytomegalovirus exposure and HLA in healthy donors. Data came from immunoSEQ multiplex PCR; TCRdb stores just in-frame clones and leaves some out. The profile shows 180,000 or so clones, 75% of them singletons. What was sequenced was PBMCs. The receptors stem from a woman in her thirties or forties in good health and CMV-seropositive. The CDR3 runs from the conserved cysteine through the conserved F or W.

V	J	CDR3
TRBV19	TRBJ1-1	CASTQGADTEAFF
TRBV5-1	TRBJ2-3	CASSSTGHGGGTDTQYF
TRBV4-3	TRBJ2-3	CASSLGGPDTQYF
TRBV7-9	TRBJ1-4	CASSRTHPTNEKLFF
TRBV2	TRBJ2-5	CASIPGEKETQYF
TRBV4-1	TRBJ2-1	CASRGRGRLNNEQFF
TRBV12-2	TRBJ1-4	CASRLGPRSEKLFF
TRBV6-5	TRBJ2-1	CASSYSIPEEQFF
TRBV5-1	TRBJ2-7	CASSWGQGSYEQYF
TRBV10-3	TRBJ1-2	CAISATGNYGYTF
TRBV4-2	TRBJ2-3	CASSLMAGLTDTQYF
TRBV7-3	TRBJ1-2	CASSDRGGYGYTF
TRBV28	TRBJ2-3	CASTSPTDTQYF
TRBV6-1	TRBJ2-2	CASSGWDRGNTGELFF
TRBV6-5	TRBJ2-7	CASSLKRGGVDYEQYF
TRBV30	TRBJ2-4	CAWSLGGHIQYF
TRBV18	TRBJ2-3	CASSSLAGGTTDTQYF
TRBV28	NA	CASRTRRDSISYEQYF
TRBV7-7	TRBJ2-1	CASSFGLAGYNEQFF
TRBV21-1	TRBJ2-7	CASSKPDSHEQYF
TRBV28	TRBJ1-1	CASTLFRGSLNTEAFF
TRBV29-1	TRBJ1-2	CSVEPPTGERGYTF
TRBV7-2	TRBJ2-5	CASSLALASGQETQYF
TRBV11-3	TRBJ2-2	CASSPRGGGFNTGELFF
TRBV19	TRBJ2-1	CASKRGDYYNEQFF
TRBV28	TRBJ2-7	CASSSTRTSHYVREKYEQYF
TRBV9	TRBJ2-2	CASSGPLGTQNTGELFF
TRBV4-3	TRBJ2-7	CASSQTGGHEQYF
TRBV7-2	TRBJ1-1	CASSIRTGGDTEAFF
TRBV28	TRBJ2-1	CASSLYGGSVDNEQFF
TRBV7-8	TRBJ1-4	CASSHGQTFGTGEKLFF
TRBV19	TRBJ1-2	CASSIGTVYGYTF
TRBV18	TRBJ1-2	CASSPPQIQGGNYGYTF
TRBV2	TRBJ2-6	CASSYRSGANVLTF
TRBV4-1	TRBJ1-2	CASSQDPGTDYGYTF
TRBV4-3	TRBJ2-2	CASSHDHVGLAGGNTGELFF
TRBV7-9	TRBJ1-2	CASSSGGIYGYTF
TRBV7-9	TRBJ2-2	CASSLGGLANTGELFF
TRBV27	TRBJ2-1	CASRRNPGQSYNEQFF
TRBV6-1	TRBJ1-1	CASSEPIRLGEAFF
TRBV5-5	TRBJ1-2	CASSFQGKKYGYTF
TRBV7-9	TRBJ2-1	CASSSFSGADGEQFF
TRBV27	TRBJ2-7	CASSGQADLYEQYF
TRBV28	TRBJ1-3	CASSFSAEAGNTIYF
TRBV28	TRBJ1-5	CASSLRGTRDQPQHF
TRBV5-1	TRBJ2-5	CASSLSGQVRETQYF
TRBV5-1	TRBJ2-1	CASSLTGTNGYNEQFF
TRBV5-4	TRBJ2-3	CASSLGTGTTDTQYF
TRBV7-2	TRBJ2-5	CASRSGTSPQETQYF
TRBV29-1	TRBJ1-2	CSVWTGGDYGYTF
TRBV7-2	TRBJ1-5	CASSLTGQPNQPQHF
TRBV5-1	TRBJ1-1	CASSLGSGRKSEAFF
TRBV6-6	TRBJ1-2	CASSDVRQAYGYTF
TRBV28	TRBJ2-1	CASSLAGGAYNEQFF
TRBV5-1	TRBJ1-4	CASSLGSGGDATNEKLFF
TRBV7-8	TRBJ1-1	CASIQGPRQLGLGTEAFF